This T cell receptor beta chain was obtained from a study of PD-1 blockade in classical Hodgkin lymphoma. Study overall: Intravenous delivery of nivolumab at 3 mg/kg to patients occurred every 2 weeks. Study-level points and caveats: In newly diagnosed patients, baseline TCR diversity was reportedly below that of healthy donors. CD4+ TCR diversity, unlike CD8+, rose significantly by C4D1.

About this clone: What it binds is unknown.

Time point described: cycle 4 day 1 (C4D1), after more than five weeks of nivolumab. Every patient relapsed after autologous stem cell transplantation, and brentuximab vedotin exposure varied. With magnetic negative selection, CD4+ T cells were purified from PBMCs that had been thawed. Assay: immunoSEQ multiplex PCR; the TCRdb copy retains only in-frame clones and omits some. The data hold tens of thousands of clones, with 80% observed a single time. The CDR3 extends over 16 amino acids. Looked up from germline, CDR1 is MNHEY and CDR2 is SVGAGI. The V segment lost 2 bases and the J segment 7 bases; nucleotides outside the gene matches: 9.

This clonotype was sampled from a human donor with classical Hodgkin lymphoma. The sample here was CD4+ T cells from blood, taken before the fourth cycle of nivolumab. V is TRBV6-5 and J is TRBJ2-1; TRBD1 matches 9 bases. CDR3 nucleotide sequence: TGTGCCAGCAGTTACAAGTCCGGGACAGGGCTAAATGAGCAGTTCTTC. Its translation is CASSYKSGTGLNEQFF.